These 16 T cell receptor beta chains were sequenced from one sample in a study of T cells after yellow fever vaccination. Each CDR3 protein is one row after TCRdb ran MiXCR on the 5' RACE reads. Of tens of thousands of distinct CDR3 sequences listed, approximately 12% were seen once; the top ten hold approximately 23%. The material was CD8+ T cells not binding an NS4B(214-222) dextramer, sorted from PBMCs, obtained roughly 23 days after the first yellow fever vaccination. The receptor set was obtained from a man younger than 30 who received the YFV17D yellow fever vaccine.

This sequence joins TRBV20-1 and TRBJ1-5; a weak D match, TRBD1 (6 bases). The CDR3 covers 12 residues. Germline CDR1 reads DFQATT; CDR2 reads SNEGSKA (reference sequence). V was clipped by 5 bases and J by 4 bases, with 9 bases between them. CDR3 in DNA: TGCAGTGCTGGGGGCCGGAATCAGCCCCAGCATTTT. Amino acids: CSAGGRNQPQHF.

The table lists this clonotype with a few counts. The chain has TRBV29-1 and TRBJ2-7, with TRBD1 as a possible D gene (5 bases). The CDR3 covers 12 residues. With 3 bases removed from V and 4 bases from J, the gap between germline ends came to 10 bases. Per the germline V gene, CDR1 is SQVTM and CDR2 is ANQGSEA. CDR3 protein: CSVDTGRYEQYF. In DNA, the CDR3 is TGCAGCGTTGACACAGGTCGGTACGAGCAGTACTTC.

V and J are TRBV4-2 and TRBJ1-1; 11 bases are a match to TRBD1. The CDR3 consists of 17 residues. J gave up 1 base and V 3 bases, and 7 bases lay outside the gene matches. The germline gives CDR1 LGHNA, CDR2 YNFKEQ. CDR3 protein: CASSQGGTGGANTEAFF. CDR3 in DNA: TGTGCCAGCAGCCAGGGCGGGACAGGGGGGGCGAACACTGAAGCTTTCTTT.

The chain carries TRBV2 and TRBJ2-1; a weak D match, TRBD1 (5 bases). Trimming left V 7 bases short and J 1 base short, with 8 bases between. This CDR3 is 13 amino acids long. CDR1 is SNHLY and CDR2 is FYNNEI in the germline V gene. The CDR3 is CASIDSSYNEQFF. In nucleotides, the CDR3 is TGTGCCAGCATAGACAGTTCCTACAATGAGCAGTTCTTC. The variable domain in full, completed from reference TRBV2 and TRBJ2-1, reads EPEVTQTPSHQVTQMGQEVILRCVPISNHLYFYWYRQILGQKVEFLVSFYNNEISEKSEIFDDQFSVERPDGSNFTLKIRSTKLEDSAMYFCASIDSSYNEQFFGPGTRLTVL.

This clonotype was recorded a few times. The rearrangement joins TRBV5-5 to TRBJ1-3; 9 bases line up with TRBD1. The CDR3 totals 16 residues. CDR1 is SGHKS and CDR2 is YYEKEE in the germline V gene (reference sequence). V lost 4 bases to trimming and J lost 1 base; unmatched junction nucleotides: 6. CDR3 amino acids: CASSGLDRGSGNTIYF. The CDR3 DNA sequence: TGTGCCAGCAGCGGGTTGGACAGGGGTTCTGGAAACACCATATATTTT.

This chain connects TRBV6-5 to TRBJ1-2; D call uncertain. Germline CDR1 and CDR2: MNHEY and SVGAGI. This CDR3 region has 15 residues. V lost 0 bases and J lost 8, with 16 bases in between. The CDR3 DNA reads as TGTGCCAGCAGTTACTCGATATTTGAGGCTAACGGCTACACCTTC. Amino acids: CASSYSIFEANGYTF.

The V and J genes are TRBV5-5 and TRBJ2-1; D gene uncertain. Trimming took 2 bases from V and 7 from J, leaving 19 bases between them. The CDR3 consists of 16 residues. The germline V gene has CDR1 SGHKS and CDR2 YYEKEE (reference sequence). CDR3 coding DNA: TGTGCCAGCAGCTTTTGGTTTGGAGCTAATGGGAATGAGCAGTTCTTC. This codes for CASSFWFGANGNEQFF.

This clonotype was counted between two and nine times. V and J are TRBV6-1 and TRBJ1-1; possibly TRBD1 for D (6 bases). Germline CDR1 and CDR2: MNHNS and SASEGT. The CDR3 is made up of 14 amino acids. Trimming took off 7 bases at V and 1 base at J, with 13 bases between the two ends. The CDR3 region is CASTEGGSNTEAFF. CDR3 DNA sequence: TGTGCCAGCACCGAGGGGGGGTCGAACACTGAAGCTTTCTTT.

This clonotype was seen a few times. The chain uses TRBV11-2 and TRBJ1-6; TRBD1 matches 8 bases. The CDR3 sequence is 15 residues long. Germline V gene sequence: CDR1 SGHAT, CDR2 FQNNGV. V gave up 3 bases and J gave up 7 bases; unmatched junction bases: 5. CDR3 bases: TGTGCCAGCAGCTTTCCCACAGGGGGGAATTCACCCCTCCACTTT. This encodes CASSFPTGGNSPLHF. Looking up the rest from reference TRBV11-2 and TRBJ1-6 gives the full variable domain: EAGVAQSPRYKIIEKRQSVAFWCNPISGHATLYWYQQILGQGPKLLIQFQNNGVVDDSQLPKDRFSAERLKGVDSTLKIQPAKLEDSAVYLCASSFPTGGNSPLHFGNGTRLTVT.

This clonotype occurred a few times. The chain recombines TRBV6-2 or TRBV6-3 with TRBJ2-7; 9 bases are a match to TRBD1. The V gene end was trimmed by 6 bases and the J gene end by 7 bases; junction bases not matched to a gene: 10. Germline V CDR1 and CDR2: MNHEY, SVGEGT. The CDR3 is made up of 14 amino acids. This chain's CDR3 is CASSATGGWGEQYV. In nucleotides, the CDR3 is TGTGCCAGCAGCGCCACAGGGGGCTGGGGTGAGCAGTACGTC.

The chain is built from TRBV13 and TRBJ2-7; unclear D gene. Between the trimmed V and J ends, which lost 5 bases and 7 bases, there was a span of 18 bases. The germline gives CDR1 PRHDT, CDR2 FYEKMQ (reference sequence). This CDR3 contains 14 residues. The CDR3 coding sequence is TGTGCCAGCAGCGCCCCAGGCCGCAAAGGGGAGCAGTACGTC. Its translation: CASSAPGRKGEQYV.

This clonotype turned up a few times. CDR3 amino acids: CASSLWPSQETQYF. CDR3 nucleotides: TGTGCCAGCAGCTTGTGGCCCTCCCAAGAGACCCAGTACTTC. V is TRBV5-4 and J is TRBJ2-5; D uncertain. Germline V CDR1 and CDR2: SGHNT, YYREEE (reference sequence). V was trimmed by 1 base and J by 1 base, leaving 8 bases between them. The CDR3 consists of 14 residues.

This clonotype appeared a few times. The V gene is TRBV6-5, the J gene TRBJ1-3; D is unclear. Germline CDR1 is MNHEY and CDR2 is SVGAGI. Trimming left V 2 bases short and J 2 bases short, with 7 bases between. This CDR3 has 14 amino acids. CDR3 sequence: CASSYRGTGNTIYF. The DNA for the CDR3 is TGTGCCAGCAGTTACCGGGGAACTGGAAACACCATATATTTT.

There are a few counts of this clonotype. Written as DNA, the CDR3 is TGTGCCATCATATATGAAAAACTGTTTTTT. The encoded protein is CAIIYEKLFF. This chain joins TRBV10-3 and TRBJ1-4; D is unresolved. Germline CDR1 is ENHRY and CDR2 is SYGVKD. The CDR3 consists of 10 residues. The V gene lost 7 bases and the J gene lost 6 bases, with 3 bases spanning the gap.

The chain uses TRBV6-2 or TRBV6-3 and TRBJ1-1; the match to TRBD1 covers 9 bases. The CDR3 has 16 amino acids. V was clipped by 7 bases and J by 0 bases; unmatched bases: 9. CDR1 and CDR2 from the germline V gene are MNHEY and SVGEGT. CDR3 DNA: TGTGCCAGCATCACAGGACAGGGGCAGATGAACACTGAAGCTTTCTTT. Amino acids: CASITGQGQMNTEAFF.

This clonotype was counted a few times. The gene calls are TRBV7-9 and TRBJ2-7; TRBD1 aligns across 7 bases. The CDR3 contains 14 residues. Unmatched junction bases numbered 4, after V lost 3 bases and J lost 2 bases. From germline, CDR1 is SEHNR and CDR2 FQNEAQ (reference sequence). The CDR3 is CASSFGDRTYEQYF. The CDR3 DNA sequence: TGTGCCAGCAGCTTCGGGGACAGAACCTACGAGCAGTACTTC.